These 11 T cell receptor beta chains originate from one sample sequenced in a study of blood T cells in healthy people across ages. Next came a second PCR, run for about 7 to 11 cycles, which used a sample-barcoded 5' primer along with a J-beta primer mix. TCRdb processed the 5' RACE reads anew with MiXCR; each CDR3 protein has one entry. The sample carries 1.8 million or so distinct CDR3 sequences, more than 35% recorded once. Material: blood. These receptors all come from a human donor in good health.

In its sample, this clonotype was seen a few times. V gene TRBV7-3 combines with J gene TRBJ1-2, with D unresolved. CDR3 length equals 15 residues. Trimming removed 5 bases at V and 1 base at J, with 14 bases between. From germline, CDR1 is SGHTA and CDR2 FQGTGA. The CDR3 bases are TGTGCCAGCAGCCCCGTCGGCGGCCTTAACTATGGCTACACCTTC. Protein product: CASSPVGGLNYGYTF.

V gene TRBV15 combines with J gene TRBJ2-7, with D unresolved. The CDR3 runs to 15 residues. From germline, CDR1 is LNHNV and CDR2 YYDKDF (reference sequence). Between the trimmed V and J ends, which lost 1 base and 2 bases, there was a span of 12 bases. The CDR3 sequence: CATSRGGSDPYEQYF. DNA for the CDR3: TGTGCCACCAGCAGAGGCGGCAGCGATCCCTACGAGCAGTACTTC.

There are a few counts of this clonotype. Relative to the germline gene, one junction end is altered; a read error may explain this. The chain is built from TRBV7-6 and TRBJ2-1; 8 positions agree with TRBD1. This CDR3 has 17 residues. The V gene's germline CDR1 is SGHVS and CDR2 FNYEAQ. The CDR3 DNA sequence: TGTGCCAGCAGCTTAGCGCTCAGGGGGCGTTTCGACAATGAGCAGTTTTTC. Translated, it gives CASSLALRGRFDNEQFF.

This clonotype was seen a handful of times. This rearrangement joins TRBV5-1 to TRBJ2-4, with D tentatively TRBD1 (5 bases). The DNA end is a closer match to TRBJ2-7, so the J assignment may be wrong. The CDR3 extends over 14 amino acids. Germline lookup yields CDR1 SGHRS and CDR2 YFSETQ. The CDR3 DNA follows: TGCGCCACCGCTAGGGGCAACGGTAATGACGAGCAGTACTTC. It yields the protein CATARGNGNDEQYF.

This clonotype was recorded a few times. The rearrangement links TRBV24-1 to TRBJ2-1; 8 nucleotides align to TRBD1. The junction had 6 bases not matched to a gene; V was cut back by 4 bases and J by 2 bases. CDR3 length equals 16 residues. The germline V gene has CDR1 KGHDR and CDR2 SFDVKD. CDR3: CATSDPDRDPYNEQFF. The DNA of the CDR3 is TGTGCCACCAGTGACCCGGACAGGGACCCCTACAATGAGCAGTTCTTC.

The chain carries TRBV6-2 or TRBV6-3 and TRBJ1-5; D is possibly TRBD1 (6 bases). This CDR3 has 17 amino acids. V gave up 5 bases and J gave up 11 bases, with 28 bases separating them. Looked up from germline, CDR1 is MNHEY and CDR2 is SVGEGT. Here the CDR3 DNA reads TGTGCCAGCAGTCAAATGACAGGACATATTGGTGACCGAGCCCAGCATTTT. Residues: CASSQMTGHIGDRAQHF.

The chain's CDR3 is CSAERTRGGRLFF. CDR3 nucleotides: TGCAGTGCTGAAAGGACACGGGGTGGGAGACTGTTTTTT. The chain joins TRBV20-1 to TRBJ1-4; TRBD1 might be the D (5 bases). The CDR3 length is 13 residues. Trimming cost V 5 bases and J 13 bases, with 20 bases left between them. Germline V gene sequence: CDR1 DFQATT, CDR2 SNEGSKA (reference sequence).

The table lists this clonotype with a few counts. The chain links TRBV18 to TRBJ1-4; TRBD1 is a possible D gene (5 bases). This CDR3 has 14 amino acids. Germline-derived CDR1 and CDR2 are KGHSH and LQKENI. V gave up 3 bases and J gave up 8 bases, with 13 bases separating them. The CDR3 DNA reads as TGTGCCAGCTCACCTGACAGTGGATGGGAAAAACTGTTTTTT. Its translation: CASSPDSGWEKLFF. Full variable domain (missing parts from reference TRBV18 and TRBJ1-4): NAGVMQNPRHLVRRRGQEARLRCSPMKGHSHVYWYRQLPEEGLKFMVYLQKENIIDESGMPKERFSAEFPKEGPSILRIQQVVRGDSAAYFCASSPDSGWEKLFFGSGTQLSVL.

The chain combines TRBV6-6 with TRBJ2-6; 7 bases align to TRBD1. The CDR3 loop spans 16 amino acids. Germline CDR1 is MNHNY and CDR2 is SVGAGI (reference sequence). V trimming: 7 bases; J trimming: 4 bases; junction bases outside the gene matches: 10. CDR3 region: CASTEATGSGANVLTF. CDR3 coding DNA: TGTGCCAGCACCGAAGCGACAGGGTCGGGGGCCAACGTCCTGACTTTC.

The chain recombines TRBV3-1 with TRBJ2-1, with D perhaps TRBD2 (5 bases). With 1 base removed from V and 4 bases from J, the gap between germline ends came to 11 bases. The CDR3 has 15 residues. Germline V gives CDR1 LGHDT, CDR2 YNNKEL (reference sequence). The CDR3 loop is CASSQVTGSYNEQFF. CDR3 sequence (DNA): TGTGCCAGCAGCCAAGTTACGGGGTCTTACAATGAGCAGTTCTTC.

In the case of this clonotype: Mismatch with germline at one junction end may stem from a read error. The CDR3 here is CASSQVANTEAF. In nucleotides, the CDR3 is TGCGCCAGCAGCCAAGTGGCTAACACTGAAGCTTTC. The chain uses TRBV4-3 and TRBJ2-6; D is ambiguous. The V gene's germline CDR1 is LGHNA and CDR2 YSLEER. The CDR3 is 12 residues long.